This T cell receptor beta chain originates from a study of blood T cell repertoires in COVID-19. Background on the study: From T cells, B-cell-depleted T cells, or PBMCs came the material, which was cDNA or gDNA.

Trimming stripped 8 bases from V and 10 bases from J, with 14 bases between. CDR1 is MDHEN, CDR2 SYDVKM, per germline. This CDR3 is 11 amino acids long. In the original processing: From reference gene primer amplification, estimates of nucleated cell counts were derived. TCRdb keeps only in-frame clones here, not all; method: immunoSEQ multiplex PCR. Clonal size and the V and J genes are those of that table, whereas D and trimming came from the DNA. The sample lists roughly 150,000 clones, 87% seen once, with less than 5.5% in the top ten. The origin of this receptor is a human donor in a cohort sampled during active COVID-19. The sequenced sample consisted of peripheral blood. The rearrangement uses TRBV28 and TRBJ1-1; D is unclear. CDR3 amino acids: CASSYPRGAFF. In DNA form, the CDR3 reads TGTGCCAGCTCGTATCCCCGAGGAGCTTTCTTT.